This T cell receptor beta chain came from a study of T cells expressing NK-cell markers. Looking at the study overall: Out of eight donors sequenced, seven tested HCMV-seropositive and the remaining one seronegative. General observations from the study: Of the CD8+ T cells in more than five donors, roughly 1.0-7.0% belonged to dominant NKG2C+ clonotypes.

Reprocessing the 5' RACE reads, TCRdb reports a single entry for every CDR3 protein and omits DNA. The data include around 380,000 distinct CDR3 sequences; the top ten clones carry roughly a tenth. Remarks on this clonotype: Antigen specificity is unknown.

CDR3 size: 15 residues. Looked up from germline, CDR1 is ENHRY and CDR2 is SYGVKD. The clonotype was recovered from a woman aged 45-65 years in good health. Sequencing was carried out using blood T cells: a sorted CD56 or NKG2C T cell subset, CD4+ or CD8+ T cells, or bulk PBMC T cells (not recorded which). The V and J genes are TRBV10-3 and TRBJ2-2; the D call of TRBD2 rests on TCRdb alone, since no DNA is present to check it. CDR3 sequence: CAISLQREHPGELFF.